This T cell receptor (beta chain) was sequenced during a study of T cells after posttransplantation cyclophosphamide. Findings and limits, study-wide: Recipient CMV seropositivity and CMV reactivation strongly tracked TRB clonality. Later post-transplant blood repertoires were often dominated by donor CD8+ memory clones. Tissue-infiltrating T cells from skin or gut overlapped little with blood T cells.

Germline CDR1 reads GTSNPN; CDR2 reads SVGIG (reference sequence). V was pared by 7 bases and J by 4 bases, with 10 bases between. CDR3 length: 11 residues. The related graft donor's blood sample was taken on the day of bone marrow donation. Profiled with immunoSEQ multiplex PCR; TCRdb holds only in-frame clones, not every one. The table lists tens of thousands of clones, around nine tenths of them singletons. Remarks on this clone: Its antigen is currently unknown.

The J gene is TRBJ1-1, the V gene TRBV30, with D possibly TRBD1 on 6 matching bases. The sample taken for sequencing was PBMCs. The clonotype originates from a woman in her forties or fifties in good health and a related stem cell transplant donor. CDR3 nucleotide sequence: TGTGCCTCCAGGGGTGGCACTGAAGCTTTCTTT. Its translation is CASRGGTEAFF.